One sample yielded the 19 T cell receptor beta chains listed below, sequenced in a study of T cells in Graves' hyperthyroidism and ophthalmopathy. RNA transcripts gave rise to amplified TCR beta CDR3 regions. First-round RT-PCR with HTBI primers amplified the TCR CDR3 region. MiXCR was run by TCRdb on the multiplex PCR reads, yielding one entry per CDR3 protein. The profile covers fewer than 500,000 distinct CDR3 sequences, with about 15% appearing a single time and around 19% taken by the ten largest. Sequenced sample: blood. These TCRs come from a woman aged 25 to 39 with Graves' ophthalmopathy.

Ten or more counts support this clonotype. The chain combines TRBV20-1 with TRBJ1-5; D gene unclear. The CDR3 length is 16 residues. Trimming took off 3 bases at V and 1 base at J, with 16 bases between the two ends. Germline CDR1 DFQATT, CDR2 SNEGSKA (reference sequence). The CDR3 DNA follows: TGCAGTGCTAGCAAGGTGACGGGAGGGAGCAATCAGCCCCAGCATTTT. It encodes CSASKVTGGSNQPQHF.

This clonotype was seen ten or more times. The chain carries TRBV7-2 and TRBJ1-2; possibly TRBD1 for D (6 bases). The V and J ends lost 5 bases and 3 bases respectively, with 16 bases between them. The germline gives CDR1 SGHTA, CDR2 FQGNSA. There are 15 residues in the CDR3. CDR3 in DNA: TGTGCCAGCAGCGATCGAGGGGGTGTGGACTATGGCTACACCTTC. It specifies CASSDRGGVDYGYTF.

There are many counts of this clonotype. The chain carries TRBV3-1 and TRBJ2-7; D uncertain. Per germline, CDR1 LGHDT and CDR2 YNNKEL (reference sequence). Trimming left V 1 base short and J 3 bases short, with 4 bases between. The CDR3 contains 12 residues. CDR3 protein: CASSQVGYEQYF. The DNA for the CDR3 is TGTGCCAGCAGCCAAGTCGGCTACGAGCAGTACTTC.

In regard to this clonotype: One base away lies a much larger clone, so this may be a sequencing read error. The chain is built from TRBV27 and TRBJ2-3; D remains ambiguous. The V gene lost 8 bases and the J gene lost 8 bases, with 23 bases spanning the gap. The CDR3 contains 15 residues. Germline lookup yields CDR1 MNHEY and CDR2 SMNVEV (reference sequence). This CDR3 is CASSVYGPTDCTQYF. The DNA for the CDR3 is TGTGCCAGCTCAGTTTATGGTCCCACAGACTGTACGCAGTATTTT.

This chain uses TRBV14 with TRBJ2-3; the D gene is possibly TRBD2 (5 bases). The CDR3 has 16 amino acids. Looked up from germline, CDR1 is SGHDN and CDR2 is FVKESK. Deletions cut 4 bases from V and 4 bases from J, with 18 bases between. CDR3 DNA: TGTGCCAGCAGCCCGGACCAAAGCGGTGGGGCAGATACGCAGTATTTT. This sequence encodes CASSPDQSGGADTQYF.

This clonotype was seen at least ten times. CDR3 nucleotide sequence: TGTGCCAGCAGCCAAGGGTTTTCACCCCTCCACTTT. This sequence encodes CASSQGFSPLHF. This chain uses TRBV3-1 with TRBJ1-6; D remains unclear. Trimming left V 1 base short and J 9 bases short, with 4 bases between. The germline gives CDR1 LGHDT, CDR2 YNNKEL (reference sequence). This CDR3 spans 12 amino acids.

The gene calls are TRBV24-1 and TRBJ2-1; TRBD2 matches at 13 bases. Germline V gene data show CDR1 as KGHDR and CDR2 as SFDVKD. CDR3 length: 15 residues. Unmatched junction bases numbered 2, after V lost 5 bases and J lost 5 bases. The CDR3 DNA reads as TGTGCCACCAGTGCCGGGACTAGCGGGGACAATGAGCAGTTCTTC. Amino acids: CATSAGTSGDNEQFF.

This clonotype was observed many times. The rearrangement uses TRBV28 and TRBJ2-2, with D perhaps matching TRBD2 (6 bases). Trimming removed 6 bases from V and 0 bases from J, with 8 bases in between. The CDR3 sequence is 14 residues long. Germline CDR1 reads MDHEN; CDR2 reads SYDVKM. CDR3 DNA: TGTGCCAGCAGCGGGGGACCGAACACCGGGGAGCTGTTTTTT. Its translation is CASSGGPNTGELFF.

This clonotype showed up just a few times. The chain has TRBV7-3 and TRBJ2-5; 14 nucleotides agree with TRBD2. The germline CDR1 and CDR2 sequences are SGHTA and FQGTGA. The CDR3 totals 17 residues. V shed 5 bases, J shed 6 bases, and the junction held 11 bases outside the gene matches. The CDR3 DNA follows: TGTGCCAGCAGCATAGAGGGGGGACTAGCGGGGGCAAAGACCCAGTACTTC. Residues: CASSIEGGLAGAKTQYF.

As to this clonotype: A single base separates this from a much larger clone, so it may be a read error. CDR3 loop: CASSSLNEQSF. CDR3 coding DNA: TGTGCCAGCAGTAGCTTGAATGAGCAGTCCTTC. The chain recombines TRBV2 with TRBJ2-1; no clear D gene. The CDR3 has 11 residues. The V gene's germline CDR1 is SNHLY and CDR2 FYNNEI.

This clonotype was found many times. This sequence joins TRBV6-1 and TRBJ2-7; D call uncertain. Trimming took off 5 bases at V and 4 bases at J, with 15 bases between the two ends. Germline CDR1 is MNHNS and CDR2 is SASEGT. The CDR3 is 14 residues long. The CDR3 DNA reads TGTGCCAGCAGTCCCTATCGGACGAGGTACGAGCAGTACTTC. Translating it yields CASSPYRTRYEQYF.

This clonotype was counted at least ten times. V is TRBV11-2 and J is TRBJ2-1, with TRBD1 matching over 7 bases. The CDR3 spans 13 residues. V gave up 4 bases and J gave up 6 bases; unmatched junction bases: 3. Germline V CDR1 and CDR2: SGHAT, FQNNGV. CDR3 DNA sequence: TGTGCCAGCAGCTCGACAGGGTTCAATGAGCAGTTCTTC. Amino acids: CASSSTGFNEQFF. The full variable domain, in which reference TRBV11-2 and TRBJ2-1 provide the parts outside the CDR3, is EAGVAQSPRYKIIEKRQSVAFWCNPISGHATLYWYQQILGQGPKLLIQFQNNGVVDDSQLPKDRFSAERLKGVDSTLKIQPAKLEDSAVYLCASSSTGFNEQFFGPGTRLTVL.

The V gene is TRBV15, the J gene TRBJ2-3; D call uncertain. Trimming left V 0 bases short and J 2 bases short, with 12 bases between. CDR3 size: 16 residues. Germline CDR1 and CDR2: LNHNV and YYDKDF (reference sequence). This CDR3 is CATSRETDIDTDTQYF. The CDR3 nucleotides are TGTGCCACCAGCAGAGAAACAGACATCGACACAGATACGCAGTATTTT.

This clonotype showed up many times. The V gene is TRBV20-1, the J gene TRBJ2-5; a weak D match, TRBD2 (5 bases). The germline CDR1 and CDR2 sequences are DFQATT and SNEGSKA (reference sequence). Trimming took 0 bases from V and 1 from J, leaving 12 bases between them. This CDR3 is built from 15 residues. For the CDR3, the DNA is TGCAGTGCTAGAGATGCGGGCAGACCCCAAGAGACCCAGTACTTC. Encoded protein: CSARDAGRPQETQYF.

Only a few counts were recorded for this clonotype. The chain employs TRBV7-6 and TRBJ1-6, with D perhaps TRBD1 (6 bases). Germline assignment: CDR1 SGHVS and CDR2 FNYEAQ. The V end was cut by 5 bases, the J end by 5 bases, with 13 bases between. This CDR3 has 15 residues. The CDR3 coding sequence is TGTGCCAGCAGCCGTCAGGGGCGGGATAATTCACCCCTCCACTTT. It yields the protein CASSRQGRDNSPLHF. Supplemented by reference TRBV7-6 and TRBJ1-6, the full variable domain reads GAGVSQSPRYKVTKRGQDVALRCDPISGHVSLYWYRQALGQGPEFLTYFNYEAQQDKSGLPNDRFSAERPEGSISTLTIQRTEQRDSAMYRCASSRQGRDNSPLHFGNGTRLTVT.

This clonotype was observed a handful of times. The J gene is TRBJ1-2, the V gene TRBV6-1; the match to TRBD1 covers 10 bases. There are 15 residues in the CDR3. With V trimmed by 6 bases and J by 6 bases, 10 bases remained unmatched. CDR1 MNHNS and CDR2 SASEGT come from the germline V gene. The CDR3 DNA follows: TGTGCCAGCAGGCCGACAGGGGGCGCAGAGAATGGCTACACCTTC. Translating it yields CASRPTGGAENGYTF.

The chain uses TRBV2 and TRBJ1-1; 7 nucleotides match TRBD1. With 5 bases clipped from V and 5 bases from J, the junction kept 5 bases outside the gene matches. Germline values: CDR1 SNHLY, CDR2 FYNNEI. The CDR3 covers 13 residues. Here the CDR3 reads CASSSEQGTEAFF. Here the CDR3 DNA reads TGTGCCAGCAGTTCAGAACAGGGGACTGAAGCTTTCTTT. Supplemented by reference TRBV2 and TRBJ1-1, the full variable domain reads EPEVTQTPSHQVTQMGQEVILRCVPISNHLYFYWYRQILGQKVEFLVSFYNNEISEKSEIFDDQFSVERPDGSNFTLKIRSTKLEDSAMYFCASSSEQGTEAFFGQGTRLTVV.

This clonotype was counted a few times. V is TRBV10-3 and J is TRBJ2-7; TRBD1 matches at 9 bases. Germline trimming cut 10 bases from V and 6 bases from J; bases unmatched to any gene: 13. Germline values: CDR1 ENHRY, CDR2 SYGVKD. The CDR3 loop spans 14 amino acids. The CDR3 DNA reads as TGTGCCAACCAGGATGAGGACAGGGGCGGCGAGCAGTACTTC. Its translation: CANQDEDRGGEQYF.

The sample holds many counts of this clonotype. This chain uses TRBV2 with TRBJ1-1; D gene ambiguous. V lost 9 bases, J lost 2 bases, and 13 bases lay in between. The CDR3 runs to 13 residues. CDR1 is SNHLY and CDR2 is FYNNEI in the germline V gene. The CDR3 sequence is CARTRGGNTEAFF. The CDR3 DNA is TGTGCCAGGACCCGGGGAGGTAACACTGAAGCTTTCTTT.